Sequencing of this T cell receptor beta chain was carried out in a study of cytomegalovirus exposure and HLA in healthy donors. At the level of the study: There were 350 to 400 genotyped donors. Of these, about 81% fell in the genetic ancestry cluster associated with self-reported Caucasian donors. Study-wide findings and caveats: A later analysis linked a missense DCLRE1C variant to TCR beta V- and J-gene trimming. When the data were analyzed later, several of the most significant clusters appeared to be linked to common viral pathogens.

The CDR3 extends over 13 amino acids. The V end lost 5 bases, the J end lost 3 bases, and 11 bases lay between the germline ends. Germline CDR1 is LGHNA and CDR2 is YSLEER. Donors likely had unrecorded immune exposures despite being nominally healthy when sampled. PCR primers comprised 60 Vbeta and 13 Jbeta primers. Only in-frame clones appear in the TCRdb table, and some are missing; sequencing was by immunoSEQ multiplex PCR. The table includes about 97,000 clones, 77% detected once. As regards this clone: Its target is unknown.

The chain couples TRBV4-3 to TRBJ2-7; TRBD1 might be the D (5 bases). The origin of this receptor is a male donor in good health and CMV-seropositive. The sequencing input was PBMCs. In nucleotides, the CDR3 is TGCGCCAGCAGCGCCACGCAGGGCTACGAGCAGTACTTC. Encoded protein: CASSATQGYEQYF.